The clone carrying this TCR beta chain has a single count. Only in-frame clones appear in the TCRdb table, and some are missing; sequencing was by immunoSEQ multiplex PCR. Of some 66,000 clones in the sample, approximately 89% are singletons; the top ten hold around 14%. The CDR3 has 12 amino acids. Germline assignment: CDR1 MNHEY and CDR2 SMNVEV (reference sequence). V was trimmed by 3 bases and J by 10 bases, leaving 10 bases between them. The data belong to a study of PD-1 blockade in mismatch repair-deficient tumors. About the research overall: Patients had roughly twelve mismatch repair-deficient cancer types, all previously treated and progressing.

The chain uses TRBV27 and TRBJ2-1; TRBD1 is a possible D gene (5 bases). This receptor was identified in an adult with mismatch repair-deficient cancer. The source was peripheral blood, collected 52 weeks after starting pembrolizumab. CDR3 amino acids: CASSLGLGEQFF. CDR3 nucleotide sequence: TGTGCCAGCAGTTTGGGGCTGGGAGAGCAGTTCTTC.